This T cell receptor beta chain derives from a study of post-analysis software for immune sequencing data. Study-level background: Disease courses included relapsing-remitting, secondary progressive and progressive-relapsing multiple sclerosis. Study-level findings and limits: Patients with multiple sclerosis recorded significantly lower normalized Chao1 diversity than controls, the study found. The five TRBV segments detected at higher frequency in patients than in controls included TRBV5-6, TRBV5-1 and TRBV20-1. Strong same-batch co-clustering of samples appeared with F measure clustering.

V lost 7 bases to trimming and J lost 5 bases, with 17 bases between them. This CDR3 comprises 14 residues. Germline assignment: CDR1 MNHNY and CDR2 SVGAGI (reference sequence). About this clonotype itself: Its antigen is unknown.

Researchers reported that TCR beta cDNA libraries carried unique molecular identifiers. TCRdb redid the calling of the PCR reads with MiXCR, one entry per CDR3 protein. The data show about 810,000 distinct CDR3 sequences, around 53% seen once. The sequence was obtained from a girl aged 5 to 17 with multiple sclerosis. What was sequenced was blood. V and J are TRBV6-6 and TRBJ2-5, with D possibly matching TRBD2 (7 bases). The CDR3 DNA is TGTGCCAGCAATCGCCCGGGGGGCGGGGAGACCCAGTACTTC. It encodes CASNRPGGGETQYF.